The clone carrying this T cell receptor beta chain was recorded a few times. The antigen remains undetermined. The sample belongs to a study of T cells in Graves' hyperthyroidism and ophthalmopathy. Uncontrolled infection, other autoimmune disease, pregnancy or lactation barred patients from enrollment. Every diagnosis used clinical symptoms, serum thyroxine and TRAb, thyroid ultrasound and orbital computed tomography. The study's findings and limits: Blood shared most expanded thyroid clonotypes above 0.001. Ophthalmopathy was model-predicted a median around 6.1 months pre-onset.

RNA transcripts gave rise to amplified TCR beta CDR3 regions. During a first-round RT-PCR of the TCR CDR3, the HTBI primer set was used. TCRdb reanalysed the multiplex PCR reads using MiXCR and keeps one entry per CDR3 protein. The repertoire includes about 660,000 distinct CDR3 sequences, just under 45% of them detected once, and 6.5% to 9% sits in the top ten. The CDR3 spans 15 residues. V lost 0 bases to trimming and J lost 0 bases, with 11 bases between them. Germline V lookup: CDR1 DFQATT, CDR2 SNEGSKA (reference sequence). What was sequenced was peripheral blood or thyroid tissue (not recorded which). V usage is TRBV20-1 and J usage is TRBJ1-1; unclear D gene. The receptor's source is an adult man with Graves' disease, either hyperthyroidism or ophthalmopathy (not recorded which). The CDR3 region is CSAREGWRLNTEAFF. The CDR3 DNA follows: TGCAGTGCTAGAGAGGGATGGCGCTTGAACACTGAAGCTTTCTTT.